The 30 T cell receptor beta chains given below trace back to one sample, sequenced in a study of cytomegalovirus exposure and HLA in healthy donors. The primer mix had 60 Vbeta and 13 Jbeta primers. Profiling relied on immunoSEQ multiplex PCR, and the TCRdb table lists in-frame clones only, not all of them. Of about 54,000 clones listed, around 82% are singletons. Input material: PBMCs. The receptor source for this set is a woman aged 18 to 35 in good health and CMV-seronegative.

The V call is TRBV30, the J call TRBJ2-1, with D possibly being TRBD2 (5 bases). CDR1 is GTSNPN, CDR2 SVGIG, per germline (reference sequence). The CDR3 contains 13 residues. Trimming took 1 base from V and 4 from J, leaving 8 bases between them. CDR3: CAWSGTGYNEQFF. The CDR3 bases are TGTGCCTGGAGTGGTACGGGATACAATGAGCAGTTCTTC.

This clone was found a few times. This chain joins TRBV15 and TRBJ2-3, with 7 bases lining up with TRBD2. J was trimmed by 2 bases and V by 0 bases; bases with no gene match: 8. From germline, CDR1 is LNHNV and CDR2 YYDKDF (reference sequence). The CDR3 covers 17 residues. Written as DNA, the CDR3 is TGTGCCACCAGCAGAGATAGGCGGGGGAGTATCACAGATACGCAGTATTTT. This encodes CATSRDRRGSITDTQYF.

The J gene is TRBJ2-3, the V gene TRBV9, with 9 bases identical to TRBD2. V lost 3 bases, J lost 2 bases, and 13 bases stayed unmatched. Germline-derived CDR1 and CDR2 are SGDLS and YYNGEE. This CDR3 has 18 amino acids. The CDR3 here is CASSASPGLALPTDTQYF. The CDR3 nucleotides are TGTGCCAGCAGCGCGTCTCCGGGACTAGCTCTACCCACAGATACGCAGTATTTT.

This chain connects TRBV6-5 to TRBJ1-1, with 7 bases matching TRBD1. The CDR3 sequence is 11 residues long. The germline V gene encodes CDR1 MNHEY and CDR2 SVGAGI. V dropped 8 bases and J dropped 7; count of bases not matched to a gene: 4. The CDR3 spells CASSRGIEAFF. CDR3 nucleotide sequence: TGTGCCAGCTCCAGGGGGATTGAAGCTTTCTTT.

The chain carries TRBV29-1 and TRBJ2-1, with D perhaps matching TRBD2 (6 bases). The CDR3 is made up of 14 amino acids. Trimming removed 6 bases at V and 1 base at J, with 13 bases between. CDR1 and CDR2 from the germline V gene are SQVTM and ANQGSEA. Here the CDR3 DNA reads TGCAGCGTGTCGGGAGATAGTTCCTACAATGAGCAGTTCTTC. Translation gives CSVSGDSSYNEQFF.

This clone has more than one count but fewer than ten. The genes are TRBV15 and TRBJ2-2; TRBD1 matches 9 bases. CDR1 and CDR2 (germline): LNHNV, YYDKDF (reference sequence). After removal of 1 base from V and 5 bases from J, the junction contained 2 bases not matched to a gene. CDR3 length equals 15 residues. CDR3 bases: TGTGCCACCAGCAGAGGACAGGGGGATACCGGGGAGCTGTTTTTT. Protein product: CATSRGQGDTGELFF.

The V gene is TRBV28, the J gene TRBJ1-4; perhaps TRBD1 as D (5 bases). CDR1 MDHEN and CDR2 SYDVKM come from the germline V gene. The V and J ends lost 7 bases and 5 bases respectively, with 14 bases between them. CDR3 length: 14 residues. CDR3 loop: CASNRWGANEKLFF. In DNA form, the CDR3 reads TGTGCCAGCAATCGGTGGGGCGCGAATGAAAAACTGTTTTTT.

The chain links TRBV6-6 to TRBJ1-1; TRBD1 is a possible D gene (6 bases). The CDR3 is 14 amino acids. With 2 bases removed from V and 4 bases from J, the gap between germline ends came to 11 bases. Looked up from germline, CDR1 is MNHNY and CDR2 is SVGAGI (reference sequence). The CDR3 loop reads CASSYADSSTEAFF. The CDR3 DNA reads TGTGCCAGCAGTTACGCGGACAGCAGCACTGAAGCTTTCTTT.

This chain uses TRBV7-2 with TRBJ2-7; 8 positions match TRBD2. Trimming at V came to 1 base and at J to 4 bases, leaving 6 bases not matched to a gene. The CDR3 consists of 15 residues. Germline V gene lookup returns CDR1 SGHTA and CDR2 FQGNSA. DNA for the CDR3: TGTGCCAGCAGCTTAGACGGGAGGGCCTTATACGAGCAGTACTTC. Residues: CASSLDGRALYEQYF. Based on the CDR3 plus reference TRBV7-2 and TRBJ2-7, the full variable domain is GAGVSQSPSNKVTEKGKDVELRCDPISGHTALYWYRQSLGQGLEFLIYFQGNSAPDKSGLPSDRFSAERTGGSVSTLTIQRTQQEDSAVYLCASSLDGRALYEQYFGPGTRLTVT.

The chain joins TRBV11-3 to TRBJ2-1; 7 bases map to TRBD2. V trimming: 1 base; J trimming: 5 bases; junction bases outside the gene matches: 5. The germline CDR1 and CDR2 sequences are SGHNT and YENEEA. The CDR3 extends over 15 amino acids. Here the CDR3 DNA reads TGTGCCAGCAGCTTAGGGGGGACTACCGACAATGAGCAGTTCTTC. Residues: CASSLGGTTDNEQFF.

This chain links TRBV2 with TRBJ2-1; 15 nucleotides line up with TRBD2. J was trimmed by 0 bases and V by 7 bases; bases with no gene match: 4. This CDR3 is 17 amino acids long. Per the germline V gene, CDR1 is SNHLY and CDR2 is FYNNEI. The CDR3 here is CASTMGLAGGSYNEQFF. For the CDR3, the DNA is TGTGCCAGCACTATGGGACTAGCGGGGGGCTCCTACAATGAGCAGTTCTTC. Full variable domain (outside the CDR3, taken from reference TRBV2 and TRBJ2-1): EPEVTQTPSHQVTQMGQEVILRCVPISNHLYFYWYRQILGQKVEFLVSFYNNEISEKSEIFDDQFSVERPDGSNFTLKIRSTKLEDSAMYFCASTMGLAGGSYNEQFFGPGTRLTVL.

The J gene is TRBJ1-5, the V gene TRBV27; D may be TRBD1 (6 bases). V lost 2 bases and J 2 bases, leaving 10 bases between the germline ends. The CDR3 runs to 15 residues. Germline lookup yields CDR1 MNHEY and CDR2 SMNVEV (reference sequence). CDR3 coding DNA: TGTGCCAGCAGTTTAGGGGGCGGGCGCAATCAGCCCCAGCATTTT. Translated: CASSLGGGRNQPQHF.

As regards this clone: Other nucleotide sequences from this sample produce the same CDR3. The chain joins TRBV7-6 to TRBJ2-7; 7 nucleotides match TRBD1. The V and J ends lost 3 bases and 4 bases, in that order; junction bases with no gene match: 6. Germline loops: CDR1 SGHVS, CDR2 FNYEAQ. The CDR3 sequence is 14 residues long. CDR3 amino acids: CASSFTGQNYEQYF. CDR3 nucleotide sequence: TGTGCCAGCAGCTTCACGGGACAGAATTACGAGCAGTACTTC.

V gene TRBV7-2 combines with J gene TRBJ2-1, with 10 bases aligning to TRBD2. V lost 5 bases and J lost 6; bases outside the gene matches: 10. This CDR3 has 16 residues. Germline V gene lookup returns CDR1 SGHTA and CDR2 FQGNSA. CDR3 coding DNA: TGTGCCAGCAGCCTCCCGTTGAGCGGGAGGGCCAATGAGCAGTTCTTC. Amino acids: CASSLPLSGRANEQFF. The entire variable domain, with the rest obtained from reference TRBV7-2 and TRBJ2-1, is as follows: GAGVSQSPSNKVTEKGKDVELRCDPISGHTALYWYRQSLGQGLEFLIYFQGNSAPDKSGLPSDRFSAERTGGSVSTLTIQRTQQEDSAVYLCASSLPLSGRANEQFFGPGTRLTVL.

The V call is TRBV7-9, the J call TRBJ1-1, with D perhaps TRBD1 (6 bases). With 1 base removed from V and 8 bases from J, the gap between germline ends came to 14 bases. The CDR3 extends over 14 amino acids. In germline, CDR1 is SEHNR, CDR2 FQNEAQ (reference sequence). In DNA form, the CDR3 reads TGTGCCAGCAGCTTAGAGCAGGGGAGAAGCGAAGCTTTCTTT. This sequence encodes CASSLEQGRSEAFF.

V and J are TRBV7-9 and TRBJ1-2; D might be TRBD1 (6 bases). This CDR3 has 13 residues. Germline lookup yields CDR1 SEHNR and CDR2 FQNEAQ (reference sequence). V was pared by 1 base and J by 4 bases, with 7 bases between. CDR3 region: CASSLGTVYGYTF. CDR3 DNA sequence: TGTGCCAGCAGCTTAGGGACAGTCTATGGCTACACCTTC. Combining the CDR3 with reference TRBV7-9 and TRBJ1-2 gives the whole variable domain DTGVSQNPRHKITKRGQNVTFRCDPISEHNRLYWYRQTLGQGPEFLTYFQNEAQLEKSRLLSDRFSAERPKGSFSTLEIQRTEQGDSAMYLCASSLGTVYGYTFGSGTRLTVV.

On this clone itself: The junction differs from germline at one of its ends, possibly a read error. The chain is built from TRBV7-9 and TRBJ1-2; no clear D gene. Germline values: CDR1 SEHNR, CDR2 FQNEAQ (reference sequence). The CDR3 spans 9 residues. CDR3 sequence: CASSLADSF. The DNA of the CDR3 is TGTGCCAGCAGCTTAGCGGACTCCTTC.

This clone occurred once. The rearrangement links TRBV7-9 to TRBJ2-5, with TRBD2 matching 13 bases. The junction had 4 bases not matched to a gene; V was cut back by 3 bases and J by 3 bases. Looked up from germline, CDR1 is SEHNR and CDR2 is FQNEAQ (reference sequence). The CDR3 covers 16 residues. For the CDR3, the DNA is TGTGCCAGCAGCTTGGGACTAGCGGGGCTTGAAGAGACCCAGTACTTC. This sequence encodes CASSLGLAGLEETQYF.

This clone was detected a few times. The chain employs TRBV29-1 and TRBJ1-2; 8 positions match TRBD1. Unmatched junction bases numbered 10, after V lost 5 bases and J lost 2 bases. The V gene's germline CDR1 is SQVTM and CDR2 ANQGSEA. This CDR3 is built from 15 residues. CDR3 in DNA: TGCAGCGTTCTCGGACAGGGAGACACAAACTATGGCTACACCTTC. As protein: CSVLGQGDTNYGYTF.

The V call is TRBV5-4, the J call TRBJ1-4, with 9 bases matching TRBD1. The CDR3 has 16 amino acids. J was trimmed by 4 bases and V by 0 bases; bases with no gene match: 4. CDR1 and CDR2 (germline): SGHNT, YYREEE (reference sequence). In DNA form, the CDR3 reads TGTGCCAGCAGCTTGGAGGGGGACAGGGATAATGAAAAACTGTTTTTT. It codes for CASSLEGDRDNEKLFF.

The J gene is TRBJ2-1, the V gene TRBV2, with 10 bases fitting TRBD2. The J segment lost 6 bases and the V segment lost 9 bases, leaving 8 bases of the junction unmatched. The V gene's germline CDR1 is SNHLY and CDR2 FYNNEI. The CDR3 length is 14 residues. The CDR3 region is CASTTGTSVNEQFF. The CDR3 region has the DNA TGTGCCAGTACCACCGGGACTAGCGTCAATGAGCAGTTCTTC.

A single count supports this clone. V gene TRBV27 combines with J gene TRBJ2-1, with 8 bases matching TRBD1. The germline V gene has CDR1 MNHEY and CDR2 SMNVEV (reference sequence). The CDR3 is 15 residues long. The trim removed 5 bases at V and 2 bases at J, leaving 5 bases unmatched. The CDR3 sequence: CASSEPGQAYNEQFF. In nucleotides, the CDR3 is TGTGCCAGCAGTGAACCGGGACAGGCCTACAATGAGCAGTTCTTC.

The chain uses TRBV7-3 and TRBJ2-2; 9 bases agree with TRBD1. This CDR3 is built from 15 residues. V lost 4 bases to trimming and J lost 5 bases; unmatched junction nucleotides: 5. Germline V gene sequence: CDR1 SGHTA, CDR2 FQGTGA. The CDR3 DNA reads as TGTGCCAGCAGCTCCCGGGACAGGGATACCGGGGAGCTGTTTTTT. The encoded protein is CASSSRDRDTGELFF.

The chain is built from TRBV7-9 and TRBJ2-2; D gene ambiguous. The germline V gene encodes CDR1 SEHNR and CDR2 FQNEAQ (reference sequence). This CDR3 comprises 13 residues. Trimming shortened V by 5 bases and J by 7 bases, and 11 bases separated the two germline ends. In nucleotides, the CDR3 is TGTGCCAGCAGCATCCAAGAGATCGGGGAGCTGTTTTTT. This encodes CASSIQEIGELFF.

V usage is TRBV5-1 and J usage is TRBJ1-2; 7 positions agree with TRBD1. The germline V gene encodes CDR1 SGHRS and CDR2 YFSETQ. The CDR3 is made up of 13 amino acids. With 3 bases clipped from V and 6 bases from J, the junction kept 5 bases outside the gene matches. This CDR3 reads CASSSYRGDGYTF. The CDR3 DNA reads as TGCGCCAGCAGCTCATACAGGGGTGATGGCTACACCTTC.

This clone was detected once. Likely a read error: the CDR3 ends without its conserved phenylalanine or tryptophan. The chain carries TRBV7-7 and TRBJ2-7; 8 bases agree with TRBD1. CDR3 length: 15 amino acids. Germline loops: CDR1 SSHAT, CDR2 FNYEAQ (reference sequence). Germline trimming cut 1 base from V and 3 bases from J; bases unmatched to any gene: 5. The CDR3 DNA reads TGTGCCAGCAGCTTAGGCCAGGGGGCGAACTACGAGCAGTACCTC. This sequence encodes CASSLGQGANYEQYL.

The rearrangement links TRBV29-1 to TRBJ1-2; D remains ambiguous. Between the trimmed V and J ends, which lost 3 bases and 4 bases, there was a span of 9 bases. Germline lookup yields CDR1 SQVTM and CDR2 ANQGSEA. This CDR3 is built from 12 residues. Here the CDR3 reads CSVETNSYGYTF. The CDR3, as DNA: TGCAGCGTTGAGACTAACAGCTATGGCTACACCTTC.

The chain has TRBV27 and TRBJ2-3, with 15 nucleotides matching TRBD2. This CDR3 region has 18 residues. V trimming: 6 bases; J trimming: 0 bases; junction bases outside the gene matches: 7. Germline CDR1 and CDR2: MNHEY and SMNVEV (reference sequence). The CDR3 DNA reads as TGTGCCAGCAGCGGACTAGCGGGAGGGCCGGGGAGCACAGATACGCAGTATTTT. It is translated as CASSGLAGGPGSTDTQYF.

The table lists this clone with a few counts. The rearrangement links TRBV2 to TRBJ2-7; TRBD2 matches at 11 bases. This CDR3 spans 15 amino acids. Germline V gene lookup returns CDR1 SNHLY and CDR2 FYNNEI. Trimming took 3 bases from V and 4 from J; bases not matched to a gene: 5. CDR3 nucleotide sequence: TGTGCCAGCAGTGATTGGGCTAGCGGGAGGTACGAGCAGTACTTC. Protein product: CASSDWASGRYEQYF.

The chain uses TRBV15 and TRBJ2-3; TRBD2 matches at 10 bases. The CDR3 loop spans 19 amino acids. CDR1 and CDR2 (germline): LNHNV, YYDKDF (reference sequence). V dropped 2 bases and J dropped 1; count of bases not matched to a gene: 12. CDR3 amino acids: CATSRNWLAGDDGTDTQYF. CDR3 coding DNA: TGTGCCACCAGCAGAAATTGGCTAGCGGGAGACGATGGCACAGATACGCAGTATTTT.